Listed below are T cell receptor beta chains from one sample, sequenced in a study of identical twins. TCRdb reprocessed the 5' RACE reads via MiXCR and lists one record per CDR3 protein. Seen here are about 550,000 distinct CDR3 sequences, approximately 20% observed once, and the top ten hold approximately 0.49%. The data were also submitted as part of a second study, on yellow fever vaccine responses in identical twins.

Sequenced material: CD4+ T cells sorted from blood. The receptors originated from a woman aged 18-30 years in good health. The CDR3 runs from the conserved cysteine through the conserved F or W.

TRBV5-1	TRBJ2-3	CASSSGQGIADTQYF
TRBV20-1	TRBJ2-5	CSASGGLETQYF
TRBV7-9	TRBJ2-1	CASSLEGYSYNEQFF
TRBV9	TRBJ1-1	CASSETGTANTEAFF
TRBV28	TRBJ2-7	CASSLIRTLSYEQYF
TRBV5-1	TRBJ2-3	CASSPDPGAYTDTQYF
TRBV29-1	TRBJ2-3	CSVSPGRGTDTQYF
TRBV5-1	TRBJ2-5	CASSLDSGGRKTQYF
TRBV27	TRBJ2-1	CASSRGPGTVEQFF
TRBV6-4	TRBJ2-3	CASSASGTDTQYF
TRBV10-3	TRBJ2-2	CAISEGTGMTGELFF
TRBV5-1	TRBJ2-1	CASSFPTTEQFF
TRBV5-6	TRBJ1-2	CASSLWQLNYGYTF
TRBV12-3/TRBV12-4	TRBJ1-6	CASSSRGNPSPLHF
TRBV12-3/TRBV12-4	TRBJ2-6	CASSSGTGVRGANVLTF
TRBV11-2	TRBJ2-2	CASSPRWRAHSTGELFF
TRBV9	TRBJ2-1	CASSVAWAGSNEQFF
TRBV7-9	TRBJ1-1	CASSPRQGQNTEAFF
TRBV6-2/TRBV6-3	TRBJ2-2	CASSYGSGTSGRINTGELFF
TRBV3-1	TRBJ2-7	CASSQELAVPTYEQYF
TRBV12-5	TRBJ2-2	CASGLGRTSGRPIRTGELFF
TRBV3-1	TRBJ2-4	CASSQDRGGLAKNIQYF
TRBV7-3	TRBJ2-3	CASSYSGPTDTQYF
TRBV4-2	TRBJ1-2	CASSQEGGGFGYGYTF
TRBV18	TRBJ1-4	CASSPRADTNEKLFF
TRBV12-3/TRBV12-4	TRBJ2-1	CASTPTFGGANEQFF
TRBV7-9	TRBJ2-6	CASSFPGSGANVLTF
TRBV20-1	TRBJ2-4	CSAWAGTALAKNIQYF
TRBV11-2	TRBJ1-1	CASSPPAGRAFF
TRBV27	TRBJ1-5	CASSLAGGRQPQHF
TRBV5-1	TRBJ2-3	CASSRDRGTDTQYF
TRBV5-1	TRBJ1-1	CASSKGTLNTEAFF
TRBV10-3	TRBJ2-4	CAISESAGGAKNIQYF
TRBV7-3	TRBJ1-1	CASSLTGGASWGPEAFF
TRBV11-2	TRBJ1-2	CASSLARDRGSYGYTF
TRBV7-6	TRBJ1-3	CASSLAQENTIYF
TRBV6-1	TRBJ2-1	CASRLSRDRWGYNEQFF
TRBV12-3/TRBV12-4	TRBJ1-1	CASSLPDRNTEAFF
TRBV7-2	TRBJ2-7	CASSAQGLAGEEQYF
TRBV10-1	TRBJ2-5	CASSESGNRGRDLETQYF
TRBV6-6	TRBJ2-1	CASTKGGGPEQFF
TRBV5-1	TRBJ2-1	CASSWGLAGADEQFF
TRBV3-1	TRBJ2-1	CASSQKGQGYYNEQFF
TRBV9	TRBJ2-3	CASSVVGGQGADTQYF
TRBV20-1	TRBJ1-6	CSARGVASSPLHF
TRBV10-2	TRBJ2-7	CASRRSVGEQYF
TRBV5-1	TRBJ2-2	CASSLVKRGDNTGELFF
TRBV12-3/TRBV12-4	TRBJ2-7	CASRRLGHEQYF
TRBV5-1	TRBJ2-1	CASSLVSPYNEQFF
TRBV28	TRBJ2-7	CASRRLFSAYEQYF
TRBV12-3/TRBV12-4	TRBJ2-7	CASRPGPTPGEQYF
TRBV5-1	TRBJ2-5	CASSPATSGRAETQYF
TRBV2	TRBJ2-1	CASSKDRAPYNEQFF
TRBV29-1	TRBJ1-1	CSVTGQGPSEAFF
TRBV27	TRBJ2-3	CASSYWGVPTDTQYF
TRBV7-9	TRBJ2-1	CASTSVAGKTYNEQFF
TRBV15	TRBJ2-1	CATSGGRGAYNEQFF